The T cell receptor (beta chain) described here comes from a study of early T cells in non-severe SARS-CoV-2 infection. TCRdb itself ran the 5' RACE reads through MiXCR, one entry per CDR3 protein. The sample lists 60,000 or so distinct CDR3 sequences; 10% were seen once. Per the germline V gene, CDR1 is SQVTM and CDR2 is ANQGSEA. The CDR3 spans 13 residues. Trimming took off 4 bases at V and 7 bases at J, with 11 bases between the two ends. This clonotype was recorded only once. The sequence was collected from an adult who was a healthcare worker with PCR-confirmed SARS-CoV-2 infection or an uninfected control (not recorded which). The chain has TRBV29-1 and TRBJ1-6; no clear D. Sequencing was done on a sample of whole blood. The CDR3 DNA reads as TGCAGCGTTGCACCTGGGAGCAATTCACCCCTCCACTTT. It yields the protein CSVAPGSNSPLHF.